Below, 23 T cell receptor beta chains from the same sample are listed, as sequenced in a study of T cell responses to AZD1222 COVID-19 vaccine. TCRdb's copy holds only in-frame clones and misses some; the assay was immunoSEQ multiplex PCR. The sample has approximately 92,000 clones, 70% to 90% seen once. Source: peripheral blood, taken on day 0 of AZD1222 vaccination. Every receptor here comes from an adult in good health.

This clone was seen a single time. V gene TRBV7-8 combines with J gene TRBJ1-1; D unresolved. The CDR3 runs 14 residues. Trimming cost V 2 bases and J 1 base, with 8 bases left between them. Germline V gives CDR1 SGHVS, CDR2 FQNEAQ. CDR3 sequence reads: CASSLIHPNTEAFF. Here the CDR3 DNA reads TGTGCCAGCAGCTTAATACACCCGAACACTGAAGCTTTCTTT.

The rearrangement uses TRBV5-1 and TRBJ2-1, with 10 bases fitting TRBD2. The germline V gene has CDR1 SGHRS and CDR2 YFSETQ. The CDR3 contains 17 residues. The ends lost 3 bases at V and 7 bases at J; junction bases unmatched: 13. The CDR3 is CASSSLGASGSLNEQFF. In nucleotides, the CDR3 is TGCGCCAGCAGCTCCCTTGGGGCTAGCGGGAGCCTAAATGAGCAGTTCTTC.

The V gene is TRBV3-1 (or the pseudogene TRBV3-2), the J gene TRBJ2-7; TRBD2 aligns across 7 bases. The CDR3 spans 16 residues. J lost 0 bases, V lost 0 bases, and 5 bases had no gene match. From germline, CDR1 is LGHDT and CDR2 YNNKEL (reference sequence). The CDR3: CASSQDLAANSYEQYF. In DNA, the CDR3 is TGTGCCAGCAGCCAAGATCTAGCGGCCAACTCCTACGAGCAGTACTTC.

This chain joins TRBV29-1 and TRBJ2-2; D not certain. This CDR3 contains 12 residues. Trimming took 4 bases from V and 4 from J, leaving 7 bases between them. Germline CDR1 is SQVTM and CDR2 is ANQGSEA. CDR3 nucleotide sequence: TGCAGCGTTGTCGGGCCCACCGGGGAGCTGTTTTTT. Protein sequence: CSVVGPTGELFF.

The chain recombines TRBV29-1 with TRBJ1-5; 7 nucleotides match TRBD1. Germline trimming cut 7 bases from V and 5 bases from J; bases unmatched to any gene: 8. Germline lookup yields CDR1 SQVTM and CDR2 ANQGSEA. The CDR3 has 13 amino acids. The chain's CDR3 is CSAQQGKDQPQHF. The CDR3 DNA sequence: TGCAGCGCCCAACAGGGGAAGGATCAGCCCCAGCATTTT.

V gene TRBV28 combines with J gene TRBJ1-5; a weak D match, TRBD1 (6 bases). V shed 5 bases and J shed 3 bases, with 11 bases lying between them. CDR1 and CDR2 (germline): MDHEN, SYDVKM. The CDR3 totals 14 residues. This CDR3 reads CASSPGQFNQPQHF. Here the CDR3 DNA reads TGTGCCAGCAGTCCAGGACAGTTCAATCAGCCCCAGCATTTT.

This chain connects TRBV2 to TRBJ1-5; D unclear. The CDR3 length is 16 residues. Trimming cost V 4 bases and J 5 bases, with 18 bases left between them. Germline values: CDR1 SNHLY, CDR2 FYNNEI. The CDR3 is CASSGVQAGSYQPQHF. The DNA for the CDR3 is TGTGCCAGCAGTGGAGTGCAGGCTGGGAGCTATCAGCCCCAGCATTTT.

This chain links TRBV7-8 with TRBJ1-2; D unclear. V was clipped by 4 bases and J by 7 bases, with 16 bases between them. This CDR3 has 14 amino acids. Germline lookup yields CDR1 SGHVS and CDR2 FQNEAQ. In DNA, the CDR3 is TGTGCCAGCAGCTCTAGTAGTGGGGTCGGTGGCTACACCTTC. Encoded protein: CASSSSSGVGGYTF.

This clone has just one count. The chain links TRBV28 to TRBJ2-7; D is possibly TRBD1 or TRBD2 (5 bases each). Germline V gene data show CDR1 as MDHEN and CDR2 as SYDVKM. The CDR3 is 15 amino acids. V was clipped by 3 bases and J by 2 bases, with 14 bases between them. CDR3 residues: CASSLYGIRAYEQYF. CDR3 in DNA: TGTGCCAGCAGTTTGTACGGGATCAGGGCCTACGAGCAGTACTTC.

This rearrangement joins TRBV3-1 (or the pseudogene TRBV3-2) to TRBJ2-7, with 9 bases identical to TRBD2. With V trimmed by 0 bases and J by 1 base, 4 bases remained unmatched. CDR3 length equals 16 residues. Germline V gives CDR1 LGHDT, CDR2 YNNKEL (reference sequence). The CDR3 sequence: CASSQDLTSGSYEQYF. The CDR3 region has the DNA TGTGCCAGCAGCCAAGATCTGACTAGCGGATCCTACGAGCAGTACTTC.

This chain joins TRBV10-1 and TRBJ1-1, with 8 bases that match TRBD1. The CDR3 is made up of 12 amino acids. V dropped 8 bases and J dropped 11; count of bases not matched to a gene: 10. Looked up from germline, CDR1 is WNHNN and CDR2 is SYGVQD (reference sequence). The CDR3 region has the DNA TGCGCCAGCCTCCGGACAGGGAGCTGCGCTTTCTTT. Translation: CASLRTGSCAFF.

The genes are TRBV11-1 and TRBJ2-5, with D perhaps assigned TRBD1 or TRBD2 (5 bases each). Trimming took 5 bases from V and 0 from J, leaving 7 bases between them. The CDR3 is made up of 13 amino acids. Germline V CDR1 and CDR2: SGHAT, FQDESV (reference sequence). DNA for the CDR3: TGTGCCAGCAGCCAGGGACACCAAGAGACCCAGTACTTC. It specifies CASSQGHQETQYF.

This chain uses TRBV11-2 with TRBJ2-7; D is perhaps TRBD1 (5 bases). The CDR3 totals 13 residues. V lost 5 bases and J 0 bases, leaving 8 bases between the germline ends. CDR1 and CDR2 from the germline V gene are SGHAT and FQNNGV. CDR3 sequence (DNA): TGTGCCAGCAGCCCGGACACCTCCTACGAGCAGTACTTC. This encodes CASSPDTSYEQYF.

CDR3 coding DNA: TGTGCCACCCGGGGAAGGGGGCGCGACCCAGATACGCAGTATTTT. The encoded protein is CATRGRGRDPDTQYF. The rearrangement links TRBV28 to TRBJ2-3; TRBD1 agrees at 7 bases. CDR1 and CDR2 from the germline V gene are MDHEN and SYDVKM. The V gene end was trimmed by 10 bases and the J gene end by 4 bases; junction bases not matched to a gene: 14. The CDR3 length is 15 residues.

This chain connects TRBV7-6 to TRBJ1-5; perhaps TRBD1 as D (5 bases). Trimming removed 5 bases at V and 5 bases at J, with 13 bases between. Per germline, CDR1 SGHVS and CDR2 FNYEAQ. The length of the CDR3 is 14 residues. CDR3 DNA sequence: TGTGCCAGCAGCCAGATCGGGGGAGATCAGCCCCAGCATTTT. Translation: CASSQIGGDQPQHF.

The chain couples TRBV27 to TRBJ2-3; D is unresolved. The length of the CDR3 is 15 residues. In germline, CDR1 is MNHEY, CDR2 SMNVEV (reference sequence). Between the trimmed V and J ends, which lost 2 bases and 6 bases, there was a span of 15 bases. In DNA form, the CDR3 reads TGTGCCAGCAGTTTAGAAAGGGTTCTGGGGGATACGCAGTATTTT. Translating gives CASSLERVLGDTQYF.

The chain links TRBV5-1 to TRBJ2-1, with 7 bases aligning to TRBD1. CDR3 length equals 16 residues. The germline V gene encodes CDR1 SGHRS and CDR2 YFSETQ. The V gene end was trimmed by 3 bases and the J gene end by 4 bases; junction bases not matched to a gene: 10. CDR3 bases: TGCGCCAGCAGCTCTTTAGGACAGGCTGCTTACAATGAGCAGTTCTTC. Amino acid sequence: CASSSLGQAAYNEQFF.

The chain has TRBV3-1 (or the pseudogene TRBV3-2) and TRBJ1-1; perhaps TRBD1 as D (6 bases). Per the germline V gene, CDR1 is LGHDT and CDR2 is YNNKEL (reference sequence). With 1 base removed from V and 11 bases from J, the gap between germline ends came to 14 bases. This CDR3 is 13 amino acids long. The CDR3 nucleotides read TGTGCCAGCAGCCAAGCACCTAGGGGGGGGGCTTTCTTT. This translates into CASSQAPRGGAFF.

This sequence joins TRBV3-1 (or the pseudogene TRBV3-2) and TRBJ1-2, with D tentatively TRBD1 (5 bases). Germline V gene lookup returns CDR1 LGHDT and CDR2 YNNKEL (reference sequence). Trimming left V 4 bases short and J 5 bases short, with 14 bases between. This CDR3 is built from 14 residues. In nucleotides, the CDR3 is TGTGCCAGCAGCCTTAGGATCCAGGGTTATGGCTACACCTTC. Translating gives CASSLRIQGYGYTF.

The chain carries TRBV7-9 and TRBJ1-4; the match to TRBD1 covers 10 bases. Germline CDR1 SEHNR, CDR2 FQNEAQ (reference sequence). V was clipped by 4 bases and J by 7 bases; unmatched bases: 6. This CDR3 has 15 residues. In DNA form, the CDR3 reads TGTGCCAGCAGCTCCCCGACAGGGGGCGGTGAAAAACTGTTTTTT. It encodes CASSSPTGGGEKLFF. Full variable domain (outside the CDR3, taken from reference TRBV7-9 and TRBJ1-4): DTGVSQNPRHKITKRGQNVTFRCDPISEHNRLYWYRQTLGQGPEFLTYFQNEAQLEKSRLLSDRFSAERPKGSFSTLEIQRTEQGDSAMYLCASSSPTGGGEKLFFGSGTQLSVL.

Comments on this clone: An end of the junction does not agree with germline; a read error may underlie this. This chain uses TRBV7-7 with TRBJ2-2; TRBD1 is a possible D gene (6 bases). CDR1 is SSHAT and CDR2 is FNYEAQ in the germline V gene (reference sequence). The CDR3 runs to 17 residues. The CDR3 sequence is CASSSTGRGVGTGELFF. The CDR3 region has the DNA TGTGCTAGCAGCTCCACAGGGAGAGGCGTAGGGACCGGGGAGCTGTTTTTT.

The rearrangement uses TRBV3-1 (or the pseudogene TRBV3-2) and TRBJ1-6; 9 bases are shared with TRBD1. J gave up 10 bases and V 2 bases, and 3 bases lay outside the gene matches. The CDR3 has 14 residues. CDR1 is LGHDT and CDR2 is YNNKEL in the germline V gene (reference sequence). CDR3 amino acids: CASSQRDRESPLHF. CDR3 in DNA: TGTGCCAGCAGCCAAAGGGACAGGGAATCACCCCTCCACTTT.

The rearrangement joins TRBV7-9 to TRBJ1-6; 8 nucleotides match TRBD1. This CDR3 region has 15 residues. V lost 2 bases and J lost 7; bases outside the gene matches: 4. The germline V gene has CDR1 SEHNR and CDR2 FQNEAQ (reference sequence). CDR3 loop: CASSLTGGDNSPLHF. DNA for the CDR3: TGTGCCAGCAGCTTAACAGGGGGTGACAATTCACCCCTCCACTTT.